The 22 T cell receptor beta chains below come from one sample, sequenced in a study of metastatic and nonmetastatic thyroid tumors. Every patient was untreated before thyroid surgery. TCRdb reanalyzed the PCR reads with MiXCR. Found here are some 20,000 clones, over 20% of them singletons; the top ten hold over 15%. Source material: tumor tissue. All receptors derive from a female donor with papillary thyroid cancer or a benign thyroid nodule (not recorded which). Some clones in this sample may be carry-over from other donors' samples.

Details on this clone: The CDR3 does not end in the conserved phenylalanine or tryptophan, so this is likely a read error. No DNA is shown, since the ends of the CDR3 on it are uncertain; the CDR3 is the one TCRdb lists. V and J are TRBV7-2 and TRBJ1-1. CDR1 is SGHTA and CDR2 is FQGNSA in the germline V gene. 13 amino acids form the CDR3, both terminal residues included. CDR3 loop: CASSHTRRNEASS.

This clone was recorded a few times. The genes are TRBV7-9 and TRBJ2-7; a possible D gene is TRBD2 (5 bases). The V and J ends lost 5 bases and 4 bases respectively, with 9 bases between them. This CDR3 has 12 residues. The germline V gene encodes CDR1 SEHNR and CDR2 FQNEAQ (reference sequence). The CDR3 DNA is TGTGCCAGCAGCGGACTCGCATACGAGCAGTACTTC. Translated: CASSGLAYEQYF.

This clone appeared many times. The CDR3 bases are TGCAGTGCCGATGCGGGGGGCAATCAGCCCCAGCATTTT. Translating gives CSADAGGNQPQHF. The genes are TRBV20-1 and TRBJ1-5; D is possibly TRBD1 (5 bases). Germline V gene data show CDR1 as DFQATT and CDR2 as SNEGSKA (reference sequence). V shed 6 bases and J shed 2 bases, with 11 bases lying between them. There are 13 residues in the CDR3.

This clone was seen only a few times. This rearrangement joins TRBV6-1 to TRBJ1-5; D ambiguous. CDR1 is MNHNS, CDR2 SASEGT, per germline. V shed 5 bases and J shed 4 bases, with 12 bases lying between them. CDR3 length equals 14 residues. CDR3 in amino acids: CASSKQLGNQPQHF. For the CDR3, the DNA is TGTGCCAGCAGTAAACAGTTAGGGAATCAGCCCCAGCATTTT.

This clone was observed many times. The V gene is TRBV10-3, the J gene TRBJ1-2, with a tentative D call TRBD1 (5 bases). The germline V gene encodes CDR1 ENHRY and CDR2 SYGVKD. Trimming removed 4 bases from V and 7 bases from J, with 13 bases in between. The CDR3 is 13 amino acids. The CDR3 region is CAISAEGLSGYTF. In DNA form, the CDR3 reads TGTGCCATCAGTGCTGAGGGGCTTAGTGGCTACACCTTC.

This clone appeared a few times. The J gene is TRBJ1-2, the V gene TRBV4-1; D unclear. From germline, CDR1 is MGHRA and CDR2 YSYEKL. V was cut by 0 bases and J by 5 bases, with 25 bases left in between. The CDR3 length is 19 residues. The CDR3 reads CASSQDAIPTAGHLYGYTF. As DNA, the CDR3 is TGCGCCAGCAGCCAAGATGCGATCCCCACGGCGGGCCACCTATATGGCTACACCTTC.

The table lists this clone with many counts. The V and J genes are TRBV29-1 and TRBJ1-1; 9 positions match TRBD1. The length of the CDR3 is 15 residues. Looked up from germline, CDR1 is SQVTM and CDR2 is ANQGSEA. Losses at the gene ends were 7 bases for V and 2 bases for J; bases not matched to a gene: 11. CDR3 DNA sequence: TGCAGCGGGCGACAGGGGGTCCTAGGTAACACTGAAGCTTTCTTT. This encodes CSGRQGVLGNTEAFF. Full variable domain (remainder filled in from reference TRBV29-1 and TRBJ1-1): SAVISQKPSRDICQRGTSLTIQCQVDSQVTMMFWYRQQPGQSLTLIATANQGSEATYESGFVIDKFPISRPNLTFSTLTVSNMSPEDSSIYLCSGRQGVLGNTEAFFGQGTRLTVV.

The CDR3 is CASSVQSYEQYV. In DNA form, the CDR3 reads TGTGCCAGCAGTGTCCAGTCCTACGAGCAGTACGTC. The chain uses TRBV2 and TRBJ2-7, with D uncertain. The CDR3 runs to 12 residues. V lost 4 bases to trimming and J lost 1 base, with 5 bases between them. The germline V gene encodes CDR1 SNHLY and CDR2 FYNNEI.

This clone was observed a handful of times. The chain employs TRBV6-1 and TRBJ2-7; tentative D call: TRBD2 (5 bases). CDR1 is MNHNS, CDR2 SASEGT, per germline. The CDR3 length is 13 residues. Trimming removed 4 bases at V and 0 bases at J, with 7 bases between. CDR3 region: CASSGAGSYEQYF. The CDR3 bases are TGTGCCAGCAGTGGGGCGGGCTCCTACGAGCAGTACTTC.

In this sample, this clone is medium-sized. The chain carries TRBV4-1 and TRBJ1-3; D remains unclear. Trimming removed 3 bases from V and 7 bases from J, with 10 bases in between. The CDR3 runs 13 residues. Germline assignment: CDR1 MGHRA and CDR2 YSYEKL. The CDR3 nucleotides are TGCGCCAGCAGCCATAACGAACAGAACACCATATATTTT. Protein sequence: CASSHNEQNTIYF.

The genes are TRBV11-2 and TRBJ2-7; 9 nucleotides match TRBD1. The CDR3 is 14 residues long. V lost 5 bases and J lost 7; bases outside the gene matches: 9. Germline CDR1 and CDR2: SGHAT and FQNNGV. CDR3 residues: CASSEGQGMGEQYF. The CDR3 nucleotides read TGTGCCAGCAGCGAGGGACAGGGAATGGGAGAGCAGTACTTC.

This clone was detected a few times. V usage is TRBV6-6 and J usage is TRBJ2-1; D ambiguous. The CDR3 is made up of 14 amino acids. Trimming pared 2 bases from V and 2 bases from J, leaving 7 bases between. From germline, CDR1 is MNHNY and CDR2 SVGAGI (reference sequence). DNA for the CDR3: TGTGCCAGCAGTTACAACGGAGCCTACAATGAGCAGTTCTTC. Its translation is CASSYNGAYNEQFF.

This clone was counted between two and nine times. The V gene is TRBV6-1, the J gene TRBJ2-7; the D gene is possibly TRBD2 (7 bases). Germline V gene data show CDR1 as MNHNS and CDR2 as SASEGT. This CDR3 comprises 14 residues. V lost 2 bases, J lost 2 bases, and 10 bases lay in between. This CDR3 is CASSERGGPYEQYF. CDR3 in DNA: TGTGCCAGCAGTGAAAGGGGGGGACCCTACGAGCAGTACTTC.

This clone was detected ten times or more. The chain carries TRBV15 and TRBJ2-5; D is unresolved. CDR1 and CDR2 from the germline V gene are LNHNV and YYDKDF (reference sequence). The CDR3 consists of 14 residues. V dropped 5 bases and J dropped 5 bases, with 15 bases sitting between them. This CDR3 reads CATSPRHLTETQYF. The CDR3 DNA follows: TGTGCCACCAGCCCCCGACACCTCACTGAGACCCAGTACTTC. The complete variable domain, with remaining parts taken from reference TRBV15 and TRBJ2-5, reads DAMVIQNPRYQVTQFGKPVTLSCSQTLNHNVMYWYQQKSSQAPKLLFHYYDKDFNNEADTPDNFQSRRPNTSFCFLDIRSPGLGDTAMYLCATSPRHLTETQYFGPGTRLLVL.

This clone was seen ten or more times. The rearrangement joins TRBV5-4 to TRBJ2-1, with a tentative D call TRBD1 (6 bases). Germline CDR1 SGHNT, CDR2 YYREEE (reference sequence). V was cut by 5 bases and J by 2 bases, with 11 bases left in between. The CDR3 extends over 14 amino acids. The CDR3 is CASSSGQTYNEQFF. The CDR3 DNA sequence: TGTGCCAGCAGTTCTGGACAGACCTACAATGAGCAGTTCTTC.

V gene TRBV18 combines with J gene TRBJ2-7, with TRBD2 matching 13 bases. V lost 0 bases and J lost 1; bases outside the gene matches: 3. Looked up from germline, CDR1 is KGHSH and CDR2 is LQKENI. The CDR3 is 17 amino acids. The CDR3 loop is CASSPPGTSGVSYEQYF. CDR3 DNA: TGTGCCAGCTCACCACCGGGGACTAGCGGGGTTTCCTACGAGCAGTACTTC.

This clone was counted at least ten times. The chain combines TRBV2 with TRBJ1-1; D not resolved. V shed 4 bases and J shed 1 base, with 4 bases lying between them. CDR3 length: 12 amino acids. Germline V gene sequence: CDR1 SNHLY, CDR2 FYNNEI. Here the CDR3 DNA reads TGTGCCAGCAGTGCAGCGAACACTGAAGCTTTCTTT. This encodes CASSAANTEAFF. The full variable domain, with the rest looked up from reference TRBV2 and TRBJ1-1, is EPEVTQTPSHQVTQMGQEVILRCVPISNHLYFYWYRQILGQKVEFLVSFYNNEISEKSEIFDDQFSVERPDGSNFTLKIRSTKLEDSAMYFCASSAANTEAFFGQGTRLTVV.

This sequence joins TRBV5-1 and TRBJ1-1; 7 nucleotides match TRBD1. This CDR3 region has 15 residues. Germline values: CDR1 SGHRS, CDR2 YFSETQ. Losses at the gene ends were 3 bases for V and 0 bases for J; bases not matched to a gene: 5. The CDR3 region has the DNA TGCGCCAGCAGCTCCTTACAGGGGATGAACACTGAAGCTTTCTTT. Amino acids: CASSSLQGMNTEAFF.

This clone showed up many times. This chain uses TRBV6-2 or TRBV6-3 with TRBJ1-5; D uncertain. The germline CDR1 and CDR2 sequences are MNHEY and SVGEGT. V was cut by 1 base and J by 5 bases, with 15 bases left in between. The CDR3 runs 16 residues. The CDR3 spells CASSYWRTSSYQPQHF. The CDR3 DNA sequence: TGTGCCAGCAGTTACTGGAGGACGTCTTCTTATCAGCCCCAGCATTTT.

The sample holds a few counts of this clone. The CDR3 end shows no conserved phenylalanine or tryptophan, and so a read error is likely. This chain connects TRBV29-1 to TRBJ2-1; 16 bases are shared with TRBD2. CDR1 is SQVTM, CDR2 ANQGSEA, per germline. With 7 bases clipped from V and 0 bases from J, the junction kept 3 bases outside the gene matches. This CDR3 region has 16 residues. This CDR3 is CSEGLAGGYSYNEQFL. In nucleotides, the CDR3 is TGCAGCGAGGGACTAGCGGGAGGGTACTCCTACAATGAGCAGTTCCTC.

This sequence joins TRBV5-1 and TRBJ2-7; 8 bases map to TRBD1. V was pared by 4 bases and J by 4 bases, with 4 bases of the junction left unmatched. CDR1 SGHRS and CDR2 YFSETQ come from the germline V gene. CDR3 length equals 13 residues. The CDR3: CASSQGAMYEQYF. The DNA of the CDR3 is TGCGCCAGCAGCCAGGGGGCTATGTACGAGCAGTACTTC.

There are many counts of this clone. This chain uses TRBV4-2 with TRBJ1-3, with a tentative D call TRBD1 (6 bases). The CDR3 extends over 17 amino acids. Trimming shortened V by 0 bases and J by 4 bases, and 16 bases separated the two germline ends. Germline values: CDR1 LGHNA, CDR2 YNFKEQ. This CDR3 is CASSQDRGGSRGNTIYF. The CDR3, as DNA: TGTGCCAGCAGCCAAGATAGGGGGGGATCGAGGGGAAACACCATATATTTT.